These 25 T cell receptor beta chains were sequenced from one sample in a study of blood T cell repertoires in COVID-19. Using immunoSEQ multiplex PCR, the repertoire was profiled, and TCRdb retains in-frame clones only, with some absent. This sample carries some 430,000 clones, 90% of them seen once, and the ten largest clones take about 0.6%. Sequenced material: PBMCs or T cells enriched from blood (not recorded which). Receptors originate from a man younger than 35 who had recovered from COVID-19.

The CDR3 reads CASSVDPTGSYEQYF. CDR3 bases: TGTGCCAGCAGCGTAGATCCGACGGGGTCCTACGAGCAGTACTTC. This rearrangement joins TRBV9 to TRBJ2-7; perhaps TRBD2 as D (5 bases). CDR3 length: 15 amino acids. The germline V and J ends were trimmed by 0 bases and 1 base, with 11 bases remaining between them. Germline V gene sequence: CDR1 SGDLS, CDR2 YYNGEE.

The chain combines TRBV29-1 with TRBJ1-2, with unresolved D. Germline CDR1 SQVTM, CDR2 ANQGSEA. This CDR3 contains 13 residues. V shed 4 bases and J shed 0 bases, with 9 bases lying between them. This CDR3 reads CSVGTGTNYGYTF. CDR3 coding DNA: TGCAGCGTTGGCACGGGGACTAACTATGGCTACACCTTC.

The genes are TRBV2 and TRBJ1-5, with 7 bases that match TRBD1. V was clipped by 5 bases and J by 9 bases; unmatched bases: 1. In germline, CDR1 is SNHLY, CDR2 FYNNEI. The CDR3 sequence is 11 residues long. CDR3 loop: CASSRQGPQHF. The CDR3, as DNA: TGTGCCAGCAGTCGACAGGGGCCCCAGCATTTT.

The CDR3 sequence: CASSQSLSTDTQYF. The DNA of the CDR3 is TGTGCCAGCAGCCAGAGCTTAAGCACAGATACGCAGTATTTT. This chain connects TRBV3-1 (or the pseudogene TRBV3-2) to TRBJ2-3; D is unclear. Per the germline V gene, CDR1 is LGHDT and CDR2 is YNNKEL (reference sequence). This CDR3 has 14 amino acids. V was pared by 3 bases and J by 0 bases, with 7 bases between.

The V call is TRBV27, the J call TRBJ1-1; 9 nucleotides line up with TRBD1. Germline V lookup: CDR1 MNHEY, CDR2 SMNVEV (reference sequence). The trim removed 6 bases at V and 5 bases at J, leaving 10 bases unmatched. This CDR3 has 15 amino acids. The CDR3 here is CASRTTGGVYTEAFF. CDR3 coding DNA: TGTGCCAGCAGAACGACAGGGGGTGTGTATACTGAAGCTTTCTTT.

This sequence joins TRBV5-1 and TRBJ2-5, with TRBD2 as a possible D gene (7 bases). CDR3 length equals 12 residues. Germline V gene lookup returns CDR1 SGHRS and CDR2 YFSETQ. Trimming removed 5 bases at V and 5 bases at J, with 10 bases between. The CDR3 loop is CASRSGGETQYF. Here the CDR3 DNA reads TGCGCCAGCAGATCGGGGGGCGAGACCCAGTACTTC.

This clone was recorded once. The chain combines TRBV7-2 with TRBJ2-7; D is perhaps TRBD1 (6 bases). V dropped 5 bases and J dropped 0 bases, with 14 bases sitting between them. The V gene's germline CDR1 is SGHTA and CDR2 FQGNSA. This CDR3 has 15 residues. CDR3 protein: CASSTRQASSYEQYF. CDR3 DNA sequence: TGTGCCAGCAGCACCCGACAGGCGAGCTCCTACGAGCAGTACTTC.

Turning to this clone: Mismatch with germline at one junction end may stem from a read error. V usage is TRBV30 and J usage is TRBJ2-1; no definite D call. The CDR3 is made up of 13 amino acids. From germline, CDR1 is GTSNPN and CDR2 SVGIG (reference sequence). The CDR3 DNA follows: TGTGCCTGGAGTCCCTCGGTCTACTATGAGCAGTTCTTC. This codes for CAWSPSVYYEQFF.

The chain carries TRBV4-1 and TRBJ1-5; 8 bases are a match to TRBD1. Germline values: CDR1 MGHRA, CDR2 YSYEKL. The junction had 9 bases not matched to a gene; V was cut back by 0 bases and J by 5 bases. The CDR3 is 17 amino acids. CDR3 in DNA: TGCGCCAGCAGCCAAGAGGGGCAGGGGGCTAATGATCAGCCCCAGCATTTT. Translation: CASSQEGQGANDQPQHF.

The V call is TRBV11-2, the J call TRBJ1-5; no reliable D call. V was clipped by 1 base and J by 9 bases, with 4 bases between them. Germline loops: CDR1 SGHAT, CDR2 FQNNGV. The CDR3 length is 11 residues. The CDR3 region has the DNA TGTGCCAGCAGCTTAGGAGGGCCCCAGCATTTT. It specifies CASSLGGPQHF.

This clone was seen only a few times. This sequence joins TRBV6-5 and TRBJ1-6; D is possibly TRBD1 (6 bases). In germline, CDR1 is MNHEY, CDR2 SVGAGI. The ends were cut back, 0 bases at V and 7 bases at J, with 13 bases in the middle. This CDR3 spans 16 amino acids. Here the CDR3 reads CASSYSTGGGNSPLHF. The CDR3 region has the DNA TGTGCCAGCAGTTACTCGACGGGGGGCGGGAATTCACCCCTCCACTTT.

The chain recombines TRBV7-2 with TRBJ2-4, with TRBD2 matching 7 bases. The germline gives CDR1 SGHTA, CDR2 FQGNSA. J gave up 5 bases and V 4 bases, and 5 bases lay outside the gene matches. The CDR3 runs 14 residues. CDR3 sequence (DNA): TGTGCCAGCAGCTCCGCAAGCGGGGAAAACATTCAGTACTTC. Protein: CASSSASGENIQYF.

V is TRBV7-2 and J is TRBJ1-2; TRBD1 might be the D (6 bases). Per germline, CDR1 SGHTA and CDR2 FQGNSA. The CDR3 is 16 residues long. Trimming left V 1 base short and J 3 bases short, with 15 bases between. The CDR3 here is CASSLGGDRPYYGYTF. The CDR3, as DNA: TGTGCCAGCAGCTTAGGAGGTGACAGGCCTTACTATGGCTACACCTTC.

CDR3 loop: CATSRDFSHQPQHF. In nucleotides, the CDR3 is TGTGCCACCAGCAGGGACTTCTCGCATCAGCCCCAGCATTTT. The V and J genes are TRBV15 and TRBJ1-5; no clear D. This CDR3 contains 14 residues. CDR1 is LNHNV and CDR2 is YYDKDF in the germline V gene (reference sequence). Trimming removed 3 bases from V and 5 bases from J, with 11 bases in between.

This chain links TRBV10-2 with TRBJ1-1, with D possibly TRBD1 on 6 matching bases. With 6 bases removed from V and 4 bases from J, the gap between germline ends came to 12 bases. CDR3 length equals 13 residues. The V gene's germline CDR1 is WSHSY and CDR2 SAAADI. CDR3 in amino acids: CASSHREGTEAFF. The CDR3 DNA follows: TGCGCCAGCAGCCACAGGGAAGGCACTGAAGCTTTCTTT.

A few counts support this clone. This chain uses TRBV5-4 with TRBJ1-1; a weak D match, TRBD1 (6 bases). Germline CDR1 is SGHNT and CDR2 is YYREEE (reference sequence). Trimming pared 3 bases from V and 4 bases from J, leaving 19 bases between. CDR3 length equals 16 residues. The CDR3 region is CASSSLGGARLTEAFF. The CDR3 DNA reads TGTGCCAGCAGCTCCTTGGGGGGGGCGCGACTCACTGAAGCTTTCTTT.

The chain uses TRBV5-1 and TRBJ1-5, with D possibly being TRBD1 (5 bases). The CDR3 runs to 14 residues. The V and J ends lost 4 bases and 5 bases respectively, with 13 bases between them. Germline assignment: CDR1 SGHRS and CDR2 YFSETQ. CDR3 protein: CASSESGGYQPQHF. The CDR3, as DNA: TGCGCCAGCAGCGAGTCGGGGGGGTATCAGCCCCAGCATTTT.

The rearrangement joins TRBV5-1 to TRBJ2-2; possible D gene TRBD2, 6 bases. This CDR3 contains 14 residues. Trimming removed 1 base from V and 7 bases from J, with 11 bases in between. In germline, CDR1 is SGHRS, CDR2 YFSETQ. As DNA, the CDR3 is TGCGCCAGCAGCTTGCGGAGGGCGGGCGGGGAGCTGTTTTTT. Amino acids: CASSLRRAGGELFF. Together with reference TRBV5-1 and TRBJ2-2, the CDR3 gives the full variable domain: KAGVTQTPRYLIKTRGQQVTLSCSPISGHRSVSWYQQTPGQGLQFLFEYFSETQRNKGNFPGRFSGRQFSNSRSEMNVSTLELGDSALYLCASSLRRAGGELFFGEGSRLTVL.

J is TRBJ2-7 and V is TRBV5-6; TRBD1 aligns across 7 bases. The CDR3 is 15 residues long. The V gene's germline CDR1 is SGHDT and CDR2 YYEEEE. The V segment lost 0 bases and the J segment 2 bases; nucleotides outside the gene matches: 5. CDR3 loop: CASSLEAGGTYEQYF. The CDR3 DNA reads as TGTGCCAGCAGCTTGGAGGCAGGGGGTACCTACGAGCAGTACTTC.

This rearrangement joins TRBV7-9 to TRBJ1-4; D might be TRBD1 (5 bases). The germline V gene encodes CDR1 SEHNR and CDR2 FQNEAQ (reference sequence). The CDR3 is made up of 15 amino acids. Deletions cut 5 bases from V and 5 bases from J, with 15 bases between. Here the CDR3 DNA reads TGTGCCAGCAGCCCGCGGGGGGGGGTGAATGAAAAACTGTTTTTT. Amino acid sequence: CASSPRGGVNEKLFF.

The chain is built from TRBV6-5 and TRBJ1-6; D gene uncertain. Germline V CDR1 and CDR2: MNHEY, SVGAGI. V lost 6 bases, J lost 2 bases, and 5 bases lay in between. The length of the CDR3 is 13 residues. The CDR3 DNA reads TGTGCCAGCAGGCCAGCCTATAATTCACCCCTCCACTTT. Protein product: CASRPAYNSPLHF.

The V gene is TRBV27, the J gene TRBJ1-5, with a weak D call TRBD1 (6 bases). The CDR3 runs to 14 residues. Per germline, CDR1 MNHEY and CDR2 SMNVEV (reference sequence). V shed 8 bases and J shed 6 bases, with 17 bases lying between them. CDR3 nucleotides: TGTGCCAGCGGGGTTTCAGGGGCAACTCAGCCCCAGCATTTT. This translates into CASGVSGATQPQHF.

The chain combines TRBV5-8 with TRBJ1-6, with 7 bases aligning to TRBD1. V was pared by 2 bases and J by 7 bases, with 9 bases of the junction left unmatched. The CDR3 consists of 16 residues. From germline, CDR1 is SGHTS and CDR2 YDEGEE. CDR3 sequence: CASSFPARDRNSPLHF. The CDR3 bases are TGTGCCAGCAGCTTCCCAGCCCGGGACAGAAATTCACCCCTCCACTTT.

This rearrangement joins TRBV3-1 (or the pseudogene TRBV3-2) to TRBJ1-1; a weak D match, TRBD1 (5 bases). This CDR3 spans 16 amino acids. The V end lost 4 bases, the J end lost 6 bases, and 21 bases lay between the germline ends. Per germline, CDR1 LGHDT and CDR2 YNNKEL (reference sequence). The CDR3 loop is CASSLLNMRGGAEAFF. The CDR3 region has the DNA TGTGCCAGCAGCCTCTTAAACATGAGAGGAGGGGCTGAAGCTTTCTTT.

The J gene is TRBJ2-1, the V gene TRBV27; D unresolved. Germline CDR1 and CDR2: MNHEY and SMNVEV (reference sequence). The length of the CDR3 is 14 residues. Trimming removed 3 bases at V and 1 base at J, with 7 bases between. The CDR3 sequence is CASSFSISYNEQFF. CDR3 bases: TGTGCCAGCAGTTTTAGCATTTCCTACAATGAGCAGTTCTTC.